These 10 T cell receptor beta chains came from one sample sequenced in a study of glioma-infiltrating T cells after dendritic cell vaccination. Libraries were prepared by immunoSEQ multiplex PCR; TCRdb keeps only in-frame clonotypes and omits some of them. This sample has about 58,000 clones; about 83% occur once, and the top ten carry roughly 8.8%. The sample's time point: after dendritic cell vaccination, including at tumor progression/relapse. The sequences come from blood, collected after dendritic cell vaccination. The source of these receptors is a human donor with glioblastoma.

The rearrangement joins TRBV9 to TRBJ2-3, with no clear D. Germline V lookup: CDR1 SGDLS, CDR2 YYNGEE. This CDR3 has 15 amino acids. V gave up 0 bases and J gave up 0 bases, with 8 bases separating them. CDR3 bases: TGTGCCAGCAGCGTAGTCTCGAGGAGCACAGATACGCAGTATTTT. It specifies CASSVVSRSTDTQYF.

The V and J genes are TRBV7-9 and TRBJ1-6, with 8 bases aligning to TRBD1. V lost 6 bases to trimming and J lost 7 bases; unmatched junction nucleotides: 8. The germline V gene encodes CDR1 SEHNR and CDR2 FQNEAQ (reference sequence). CDR3 length equals 15 residues. The CDR3 region is CASRFNDRGNSPLHF. CDR3 in DNA: TGTGCCAGCAGGTTTAACGACAGGGGCAATTCACCCCTCCACTTT.

The V and J genes are TRBV5-1 and TRBJ2-3; D unresolved. This CDR3 region has 15 residues. The germline V and J ends were trimmed by 4 bases and 0 bases, with 12 bases remaining between them. Germline CDR1 reads SGHRS; CDR2 reads YFSETQ. The CDR3 nucleotides are TGCGCCAGCAGCCCACGTCCACTTAGCACAGATACGCAGTATTTT. The encoded protein is CASSPRPLSTDTQYF.

V and J are TRBV10-3 and TRBJ1-3; D remains unclear. The CDR3 consists of 14 residues. Germline assignment: CDR1 ENHRY and CDR2 SYGVKD. Trimming pared 2 bases from V and 4 bases from J, leaving 9 bases between. CDR3 in amino acids: CAISERTEGNTIYF. The CDR3 nucleotides are TGTGCCATCAGTGAGCGTACAGAAGGAAACACCATATATTTT.

Worth noting for this clone: The sample has other DNA sequences that encode this CDR3 too. The chain joins TRBV7-9 to TRBJ1-6; D unresolved. This CDR3 has 14 amino acids. V gave up 1 base and J gave up 5 bases, with 6 bases separating them. Germline V gene lookup returns CDR1 SEHNR and CDR2 FQNEAQ (reference sequence). Here the CDR3 reads CASSLGGDNSPLHF. CDR3 coding DNA: TGTGCCAGCAGCTTAGGGGGAGATAATTCACCCCTCCACTTT.

This clone has a single count. The chain carries TRBV4-2 and TRBJ2-7; unclear D gene. The V and J ends lost 4 bases and 3 bases respectively, with 10 bases between them. The germline gives CDR1 LGHNA, CDR2 YNFKEQ. This CDR3 is 13 amino acids long. The CDR3 DNA reads TGTGCCAGCAGCCCAGTATCGCACTACGAGCAGTACTTC. Residues: CASSPVSHYEQYF.

The V gene is TRBV19, the J gene TRBJ1-4; a weak D match, TRBD1 (6 bases). Trimming took 7 bases from V and 4 from J, leaving 19 bases between them. The germline gives CDR1 LNHDA, CDR2 SQIVND (reference sequence). The CDR3 sequence is 16 residues long. This CDR3 reads CASTSPSGQFNEKLFF. The CDR3 DNA reads as TGTGCCAGTACCTCCCCGTCGGGACAATTTAATGAAAAACTGTTTTTT.

This clone was counted a few times. This chain uses TRBV9 with TRBJ2-5, with 13 nucleotides matching TRBD2. The CDR3 is 17 residues long. The germline V gene has CDR1 SGDLS and CDR2 YYNGEE. J was trimmed by 5 bases and V by 2 bases; bases with no gene match: 9. CDR3 DNA sequence: TGTGCCAGCAGCGTGGGGACTAGCGGGAATGCGGGGGAGACCCAGTACTTC. Residues: CASSVGTSGNAGETQYF.

The CDR3 sequence is CAISEGRENTEAFF. CDR3 DNA: TGTGCCATCAGTGAGGGGAGGGAGAACACTGAAGCTTTCTTT. V and J are TRBV10-3 and TRBJ1-1; D is unresolved. V gave up 2 bases and J gave up 1 base, with 8 bases separating them. Per germline, CDR1 ENHRY and CDR2 SYGVKD. CDR3 length: 14 residues.

The V call is TRBV5-4, the J call TRBJ2-3; possible D gene TRBD2, 5 bases. Germline values: CDR1 SGHNT, CDR2 YYREEE (reference sequence). The CDR3 loop spans 12 amino acids. Trimming cost V 4 bases and J 3 bases, with 6 bases left between them. The CDR3 region has the DNA TGTGCCAGCAGCAGGACTACAGATACGCAGTATTTT. This translates into CASSRTTDTQYF. Variable domain in full (rest from reference TRBV5-4 and TRBJ2-3): ETGVTQSPTHLIKTRGQQVTLRCSSQSGHNTVSWYQQALGQGPQFIFQYYREEENGRGNFPPRFSGLQFPNYSSELNVNALELDDSALYLCASSRTTDTQYFGPGTRLTVL.